This T cell receptor beta chain originates from a study of T-cell reconstitution after alpha-beta-depleted transplantation in children. Study outcomes and limitations: The high TCRbeta diversity at day 60 in some patients came from surviving recipient T cells and thymic progenitors.

The germline V gene has CDR1 SNHLY and CDR2 FYNNEI. This CDR3 contains 13 residues. With respect to this clonotype: The antigen remains unidentified.

Unique molecular identifiers were incorporated into the prepared TCRbeta library. TCRdb redid the calling of the PCR reads with MiXCR, one entry per CDR3 protein. The table records about 16,000 distinct CDR3 sequences, around 4.9% of them present only once. This sequence was found in a boy aged 5-17 years with acute lymphoblastic leukemia, due to receive a stem cell transplant. Material: PBMCs, obtained before TCRalphabeta/CD19-depleted stem cell transplant. This rearrangement joins TRBV2 to TRBJ1-2; D gene uncertain. CDR3 region: CTFTPTFVSGYTF. CDR3 DNA sequence: TGTACCTTCACCCCAACCTTTGTTTCTGGCTACACCTTC.